This T cell receptor beta chain was captured in a study of blood T cell repertoires in COVID-19. Study-level background: The analysed material was cDNA or gDNA that came from T cells, B-cell-depleted T cells, or PBMCs.

With 2 bases clipped from V and 0 bases from J, the junction kept 6 bases outside the gene matches. Germline CDR1 is LGHDT and CDR2 is YNNKEL (reference sequence). This CDR3 spans 18 amino acids. In the study's own analysis: For nucleated cells, counts were estimated from reference gene primer amplification. The data were produced by immunoSEQ multiplex PCR, yet TCRdb's version contains in-frame clones alone and is incomplete. V and J calls and clone size are given by that table; D and trimming were obtained from the DNA. This sample has tens of thousands of clones, with 75% to 90% found just once. This TCR was sampled from a human donor in a cohort sampled during active COVID-19. Sequencing was performed on peripheral blood. V is TRBV3-1 (or the pseudogene TRBV3-2) and J is TRBJ1-4; 10 nucleotides align to TRBD1. The CDR3 DNA reads as TGTGCCAGCAGCCAATGTGGGGGACAGGGGACAACTAATGAAAAACTGTTTTTT. Translation gives CASSQCGGQGTTNEKLFF.